These T cell receptor beta chains were read from a single sample in a study of blood T cell repertoires in COVID-19. Sequenced by immunoSEQ multiplex PCR; TCRdb stores in-frame clones only, minus some. The data show around 29,000 clones, with about 88% seen just once and over 10% held by the top ten. Sequenced input: peripheral blood. The origin of the receptors is a man between 65 and 85 years old with active COVID-19. Both conserved end residues are part of each CDR3. The D gene is left open where the match is weak. The size entry is marked missing in some rows and otherwise reads once, few, many or a size class.

v_gene: TRBV6-2/TRBV6-3; abundance: -; len: 13; d_gene: TRBD1; j_gene: TRBJ1-1; CDR3nt: TGTGCCAGCAGTTACAGACAGGGGGCGGAAGCTTTCTTT; CDR3aa: CASSYRQGAEAFF
v_gene: TRBV10-3; abundance: -; len: 15; d_gene: -; j_gene: TRBJ2-3; CDR3nt: TGTGCCATCAGCCCGTCCGGGGAGGGCACAGATACGCAGTATTTT; CDR3aa: CAISPSGEGTDTQYF
v_gene: TRBV29-1; abundance: -; len: 13; d_gene: TRBD2; j_gene: TRBJ2-3; CDR3nt: TGCAGCGCTGGACTAGCGCCCACAGATACGCAGTATTTT; CDR3aa: CSAGLAPTDTQYF
v_gene: TRBV28; abundance: -; len: 15; d_gene: TRBD2; j_gene: TRBJ2-7; CDR3nt: TGTGCCAGCAGTCCCCTAGCGGGAGGGTCCTACGAGCAGTACTTC; CDR3aa: CASSPLAGGSYEQYF
v_gene: TRBV24-1; abundance: -; len: 17; d_gene: TRBD1; j_gene: TRBJ2-1; CDR3nt: TGTGCCACCAGTGATATAAAGGGGGCAGGGGATGACAATGAGCAGTTCTTC; CDR3aa: CATSDIKGAGDDNEQFF
v_gene: TRBV9; abundance: -; len: 14; d_gene: TRBD1; j_gene: TRBJ1-1; CDR3nt: TGTGCCAGCAGCCCTCGGACAGGGAGAACTGAAGCTTTCTTT; CDR3aa: CASSPRTGRTEAFF
v_gene: TRBV18; abundance: -; len: 13; d_gene: -; j_gene: TRBJ1-4; CDR3nt: TGTGCCACGCAACGGGGGACGAGTGAAAAACTGTTTTTT; CDR3aa: CATQRGTSEKLFF
v_gene: TRBV5-4; abundance: -; len: 13; d_gene: -; j_gene: TRBJ2-1; CDR3nt: TGTGCCAGCAGCGACTCCACTAGTGCCGAGCAGTTCTTC; CDR3aa: CASSDSTSAEQFF
v_gene: TRBV19; abundance: -; len: 13; d_gene: -; j_gene: TRBJ2-4; CDR3nt: TGTGCCAGTAGTATAGCGGGGAATAGCATTCAGTACTTC; CDR3aa: CASSIAGNSIQYF
v_gene: TRBV19; abundance: -; len: 15; d_gene: -; j_gene: TRBJ2-6; CDR3nt: TGTGCCAGTAGTATACAGGGGACCGGGGCCAACGTCCTGACTTTC; CDR3aa: CASSIQGTGANVLTF
v_gene: TRBV5-1; abundance: -; len: 14; d_gene: TRBD1; j_gene: TRBJ2-5; CDR3nt: TGCGCCAGCAGCACCGGACAGGGCCAAGAGACCCAGTACTTC; CDR3aa: CASSTGQGQETQYF
v_gene: TRBV2; abundance: -; len: 19; d_gene: TRBD2; j_gene: TRBJ2-2; CDR3nt: TGTGCCAGCAGCCACCTGGGGGGACTAGCGGGAGAGAACACCGGGGAGCTGTTTTTT; CDR3aa: CASSHLGGLAGENTGELFF
v_gene: TRBV9; abundance: once; len: 14; d_gene: -; j_gene: TRBJ1-5; CDR3nt: TGTGCCAGCAGCGTAACAGATAGCAATCAGCCCCAGCATTTT; CDR3aa: CASSVTDSNQPQHF
v_gene: TRBV5-8; abundance: -; len: 13; d_gene: TRBD1; j_gene: TRBJ2-7; CDR3nt: TGTGCCAGCAGCTTAAGACAGGGCTACGAGCAGTACTTC; CDR3aa: CASSLRQGYEQYF
v_gene: TRBV7-8; abundance: few; len: 15; d_gene: TRBD1; j_gene: TRBJ1-4; CDR3nt: TGTGCCAGCAGTACCGGGACAGGTTCTAATGAAAAACTGTTTTTT; CDR3aa: CASSTGTGSNEKLFF
v_gene: TRBV6-2/TRBV6-3; abundance: -; len: 14; d_gene: -; j_gene: TRBJ2-7; CDR3nt: TGTGCCAGCAGTTACCGTCAGGAAACCTACGAGCAGTACTTC; CDR3aa: CASSYRQETYEQYF
v_gene: TRBV28; abundance: -; len: 15; d_gene: TRBD2; j_gene: TRBJ2-7; CDR3nt: TGTGCCAGCAGTTCAACCGGGACTAGCGACTACGAGCAGTACTTC; CDR3aa: CASSSTGTSDYEQYF
v_gene: TRBV9; abundance: -; len: 15; d_gene: -; j_gene: TRBJ1-1; CDR3nt: TGTGCCAGCAGCGTAGGCCCCGGCCAGGGTACTGAAGCTTTCTTT; CDR3aa: CASSVGPGQGTEAFF
v_gene: TRBV5-1; abundance: once; len: 15; d_gene: TRBD2; j_gene: TRBJ2-1; CDR3nt: TGCGCCAGCAGCTTGGCCGCTAGCGGGTACAATGAGCAGTTCTTC; CDR3aa: CASSLAASGYNEQFF
v_gene: TRBV27; abundance: -; len: 16; d_gene: -; j_gene: TRBJ1-6; CDR3nt: TGTGCCAGCAGGGGGCAGGGAGGGTCCTATAATTCACCCCTCCACTTT; CDR3aa: CASRGQGGSYNSPLHF